This T cell receptor (beta chain) was documented in a study of early T cells in non-severe SARS-CoV-2 infection. The J segment lost 2 bases and the V segment lost 6 bases, leaving 7 bases of the junction unmatched. The CDR3 extends over 16 amino acids. Germline CDR1 reads MNHEY; CDR2 reads SVGEGT. TCRdb re-called the 5' RACE reads with MiXCR, one entry per CDR3 protein. This table holds 85,000 to 95,000 distinct CDR3 sequences, about 14% found once. Sequenced material: whole blood. This clonotype originated in an adult who was a healthcare worker with PCR-confirmed SARS-CoV-2 infection or an uninfected control (not recorded which). The chain is built from TRBV6-2 or TRBV6-3 and TRBJ2-4; TRBD1 agrees at 10 bases. The CDR3 loop reads CASSPAGQGSKNIQYF. The CDR3 nucleotides are TGTGCCAGCAGCCCGGCGGGACAGGGGTCCAAAAACATTCAGTACTTC.